These 26 T cell receptor beta chains originate from one sample sequenced in a study of blood T cell repertoires in COVID-19. Sequencing was performed with immunoSEQ multiplex PCR; in TCRdb, only in-frame clones are kept and a portion is missing. The repertoire holds some 200,000 clones, with about four fifths as singletons. The specimen was PBMCs or T cells enriched from blood (not recorded which). These receptors were taken from a woman aged 45-60 years who had been exposed to COVID-19.

This clone was seen only once. The chain couples TRBV9 to TRBJ1-1, with D perhaps TRBD1 (6 bases). The germline gives CDR1 SGDLS, CDR2 YYNGEE. Trimming shortened V by 0 bases and J by 3 bases, and 15 bases separated the two germline ends. The CDR3 runs to 16 residues. For the CDR3, the DNA is TGTGCCAGCAGCGTAGTCCCCAGGGGTCTGGACACTGAAGCTTTCTTT. Residues: CASSVVPRGLDTEAFF.

The chain is built from TRBV10-2 and TRBJ1-1, with 7 bases fitting TRBD1. Germline CDR1 and CDR2: WSHSY and SAAADI. Trimming cost V 6 bases and J 12 bases; bases outside gene matches: 13. This CDR3 is built from 13 residues. For the CDR3, the DNA is TGCGCCAGCAGCCACACAGTTAACAGGGGAACTTTCTTT. Amino acids: CASSHTVNRGTFF.

This clone appeared a few times. The gene calls are TRBV6-5 and TRBJ1-1; D gene uncertain. Germline values: CDR1 MNHEY, CDR2 SVGAGI. The CDR3 runs to 14 residues. Deletions cut 5 bases from V and 4 bases from J, with 14 bases between. CDR3 nucleotides: TGTGCCAGCAGTAGATCAGAGAGCGGCACTGAAGCTTTCTTT. Translation gives CASSRSESGTEAFF.

The gene calls are TRBV6-2 or TRBV6-3 and TRBJ2-3, with a tentative D call TRBD2 (7 bases). The CDR3 runs to 16 residues. Germline V CDR1 and CDR2: MNHEY, SVGEGT. Trimming left V 3 bases short and J 2 bases short, with 15 bases between. This CDR3 is CASSYGGAGPTDTQYF. For the CDR3, the DNA is TGTGCCAGCAGTTATGGGGGGGCCGGCCCCACAGATACGCAGTATTTT.

V and J are TRBV6-5 and TRBJ1-1; D perhaps matches TRBD1 (5 bases). The germline V gene encodes CDR1 MNHEY and CDR2 SVGAGI. The CDR3 contains 15 residues. V was shortened by 2 bases and J by 2 bases, with 12 bases between the two germline ends. As DNA, the CDR3 is TGTGCCAGCAGTTACCGGGGGTCGGGTAACACTGAAGCTTTCTTT. It yields the protein CASSYRGSGNTEAFF.

The gene calls are TRBV5-1 and TRBJ2-1, with D possibly being TRBD1 (5 bases). Germline CDR1 and CDR2: SGHRS and YFSETQ. V lost 0 bases, J lost 7 bases, and 17 bases lay in between. The CDR3 is 16 amino acids. In DNA, the CDR3 is TGCGCCAGCAGCTTGGGGGGCAGGGCGCTTCGGAATGAGCAGTTCTTC. The encoded protein is CASSLGGRALRNEQFF.

The chain recombines TRBV27 with TRBJ2-3; 10 bases agree with TRBD2. The germline V gene has CDR1 MNHEY and CDR2 SMNVEV (reference sequence). CDR3 length: 14 residues. Trimming at V came to 5 bases and at J to 5 bases, leaving 4 bases not matched to a gene. The chain's CDR3 is CASSQRGGRDTQYF. As DNA, the CDR3 is TGTGCCAGCAGTCAGCGGGGGGGCCGAGATACGCAGTATTTT.

The CDR3 DNA reads as TGTGCCAGCAGCCTAAGGGGTTCGGAGGAAAAACTGTTTTTT. This sequence encodes CASSLRGSEEKLFF. V gene TRBV21-1 combines with J gene TRBJ1-4; TRBD1, as called in the table, went unchecked against the DNA. TRBV21-1 has pseudogene status. The CDR3 runs to 14 residues.

This clone was seen ten or more times. The chain carries TRBV5-1 and TRBJ2-1, with 8 bases aligning to TRBD1. Per germline, CDR1 SGHRS and CDR2 YFSETQ. The CDR3 is made up of 14 amino acids. Trimming removed 9 bases from V and 0 bases from J; junction bases left unmatched: 5. The DNA for the CDR3 is TGCGCCACCCGGACAGGGAGCTCCTACAATGAGCAGTTCTTC. Residues: CATRTGSSYNEQFF.

The chain uses TRBV28 and TRBJ2-1, with a tentative D call TRBD1 (6 bases). This CDR3 region has 15 residues. CDR1 MDHEN and CDR2 SYDVKM come from the germline V gene. The V end lost 2 bases, the J end lost 7 bases, and 15 bases lay between the germline ends. The CDR3 here is CASSLDRYGTNEQFF. DNA of the CDR3: TGTGCCAGCAGTTTAGACAGGTACGGCACGAATGAGCAGTTCTTC.

The chain links TRBV7-8 to TRBJ1-4, with a tentative D call TRBD1 (5 bases). V lost 4 bases and J 5 bases, leaving 11 bases between the germline ends. The CDR3 contains 14 residues. In germline, CDR1 is SGHVS, CDR2 FQNEAQ. DNA for the CDR3: TGTGCCAGCAGCTCGGGACTACTGAATGAAAAACTGTTTTTT. Protein product: CASSSGLLNEKLFF.

The V and J genes are TRBV18 and TRBJ1-2; D gene unclear. Germline CDR1 reads KGHSH; CDR2 reads LQKENI. The CDR3 loop spans 15 amino acids. V was cut by 0 bases and J by 0 bases, with 8 bases left in between. Here the CDR3 reads CASSPPIQANYGYTF. CDR3 sequence (DNA): TGTGCCAGCTCACCACCGATCCAGGCTAACTATGGCTACACCTTC.

The rearrangement uses TRBV19 and TRBJ2-2; the match to TRBD2 covers 7 bases. J gave up 1 base and V 8 bases, and 19 bases lay outside the gene matches. The CDR3 has 19 amino acids. Germline V gene lookup returns CDR1 LNHDA and CDR2 SQIVND (reference sequence). The CDR3 sequence is CASGSGGEWGGLNTGELFF. In DNA, the CDR3 is TGTGCCAGTGGGTCTGGGGGGGAATGGGGTGGACTGAACACCGGGGAGCTGTTTTTT.

About this clone itself: Other DNA sequences within the sample encode an identical CDR3. The chain carries TRBV29-1 and TRBJ1-1, with 8 bases fitting TRBD1. V was pared by 6 bases and J by 4 bases, with 4 bases of the junction left unmatched. This CDR3 is built from 12 residues. Germline loops: CDR1 SQVTM, CDR2 ANQGSEA. The CDR3 coding sequence is TGCAGCGTCAGGACAGGGATCACTGAAGCTTTCTTT. Protein sequence: CSVRTGITEAFF.

This clone showed up just a few times. V usage is TRBV3-1 (or the pseudogene TRBV3-2) and J usage is TRBJ2-3; TRBD1 aligns across 11 bases. Germline V gene lookup returns CDR1 LGHDT and CDR2 YNNKEL (reference sequence). With V trimmed by 0 bases and J by 4 bases, 3 bases remained unmatched. This CDR3 spans 16 amino acids. CDR3 nucleotide sequence: TGTGCCAGCAGCCAAGATCCGGGACAGGGGGCAGATACGCAGTATTTT. This sequence encodes CASSQDPGQGADTQYF.

This chain joins TRBV6-5 and TRBJ1-1, with 9 bases matching TRBD1. Germline V gene data show CDR1 as MNHEY and CDR2 as SVGAGI. Trimming removed 6 bases from V and 5 bases from J; junction bases left unmatched: 10. The CDR3 is 15 amino acids. As DNA, the CDR3 is TGTGCCAGCAGCCTACAGGGGGCTTTTGGAACTGAAGCTTTCTTT. As protein: CASSLQGAFGTEAFF.

This chain uses TRBV7-2 with TRBJ2-1; 7 bases fit TRBD1. The CDR3 extends over 13 amino acids. Germline CDR1 is SGHTA and CDR2 is FQGNSA. The junction had 6 bases not matched to a gene; V was cut back by 5 bases and J by 8 bases. CDR3 in amino acids: CASSIHRGHEQFF. The CDR3 nucleotides are TGTGCCAGCAGCATCCACAGGGGTCATGAGCAGTTCTTC.

J is TRBJ2-7 and V is TRBV7-2; the match to TRBD1 covers 8 bases. The CDR3 spans 15 residues. V lost 0 bases and J lost 3; bases outside the gene matches: 4. Germline assignment: CDR1 SGHTA and CDR2 FQGNSA. The CDR3: CASSLASTGVYEQYF. The DNA for the CDR3 is TGTGCCAGCAGCTTAGCGTCGACAGGGGTCTACGAGCAGTACTTC.

The chain employs TRBV19 and TRBJ1-5, with a tentative D call TRBD1 (6 bases). Germline CDR1 reads LNHDA; CDR2 reads SQIVND (reference sequence). V was trimmed by 7 bases and J by 7 bases, leaving 20 bases between them. The CDR3 length is 15 residues. CDR3 nucleotide sequence: TGTGCCAGTAATCTACAGGGAAGACCCCAACAGCCCCAGCATTTT. Encoded protein: CASNLQGRPQQPQHF.

This clone was detected only once. This chain links TRBV6-5 with TRBJ2-1; 9 bases are a match to TRBD1. With V trimmed by 8 bases and J by 7 bases, 9 bases remained unmatched. Looked up from germline, CDR1 is MNHEY and CDR2 is SVGAGI. The CDR3 has 14 amino acids. CDR3 loop: CASELGQGWNEQFF. The DNA for the CDR3 is TGTGCCAGCGAGTTGGGACAGGGTTGGAATGAGCAGTTCTTC.

This chain links TRBV18 with TRBJ2-7, with D maybe TRBD1 (5 bases). The V end lost 6 bases, the J end lost 2 bases, and 8 bases lay between the germline ends. The CDR3 runs 12 residues. Germline V gene lookup returns CDR1 KGHSH and CDR2 LQKENI. In nucleotides, the CDR3 is TGTGCCAGCTCGTTGACAGCCTACGAGCAGTACTTC. The encoded protein is CASSLTAYEQYF.

The chain uses TRBV6-5 and TRBJ1-2, with TRBD1 identical over 10 bases. With 3 bases clipped from V and 6 bases from J, the junction kept 1 base outside the gene matches. Germline V gene data show CDR1 as MNHEY and CDR2 as SVGAGI. The CDR3 contains 13 residues. CDR3 nucleotides: TGTGCCAGCAGTTATGACAGGGGGCATGGCTACACCTTC. This encodes CASSYDRGHGYTF.

The chain combines TRBV28 with TRBJ1-5; perhaps TRBD1 as D (5 bases). This CDR3 is 15 amino acids long. V lost 3 bases and J lost 2, with 11 bases in between. Germline CDR1 is MDHEN and CDR2 is SYDVKM. The CDR3 spells CASSLIGVGNQPQHF. The CDR3 region has the DNA TGTGCCAGCAGTTTGATAGGGGTCGGCAATCAGCCCCAGCATTTT.

V gene TRBV2 combines with J gene TRBJ1-2; 8 nucleotides align to TRBD1. Germline lookup yields CDR1 SNHLY and CDR2 FYNNEI. Trimming removed 7 bases from V and 4 bases from J; junction bases left unmatched: 11. This CDR3 spans 15 amino acids. CDR3 sequence (DNA): TGTGCCAGCACTCCCCGGGACAGGCAATTCTATGGCTACACCTTC. It is translated as CASTPRDRQFYGYTF.

The chain combines TRBV7-2 with TRBJ2-1; D gene ambiguous. The germline V gene encodes CDR1 SGHTA and CDR2 FQGNSA. CDR3 length: 12 amino acids. The germline V and J ends were trimmed by 5 bases and 10 bases, with 12 bases remaining between them. This chain's CDR3 is CASSPQYGEQFF. CDR3 DNA sequence: TGTGCCAGCAGCCCACAATACGGGGAGCAGTTCTTC.

The chain has TRBV24-1 and TRBJ1-2; 9 bases line up with TRBD1. Germline V CDR1 and CDR2: KGHDR, SFDVKD. The CDR3 loop spans 15 amino acids. Trimming removed 2 bases from V and 8 bases from J; junction bases left unmatched: 8. The CDR3 reads CATSDSGQGTGGYTF. CDR3 nucleotides: TGTGCCACCAGTGATTCGGGACAGGGAACGGGCGGCTACACCTTC.